A single sample gave rise to the 8 T cell receptor beta chains below, sequenced in a study of human T cells and chemical hapten exposure. Time point defined: patch test 1, 2 weeks after DPC sensitization. Treatment given: therapeutic diphenylcyclopropenone sensitization with weekly scalp DPC. The authors extracted total RNA from unfractionated whole blood. Via MiXCR, TCRdb re-called the RACE reads, giving one row per CDR3 protein. In the table there are about 34,000 distinct CDR3 sequences, around 6.4% of which are singletons. The specimen comprised whole blood, sampled in connection with sensitization to the hapten diphenylcyclopropenone (DPC). All receptors come from a young woman with alopecia areata. Some clones in this sample may be carry-over from other donors' samples.

A few counts support this clonotype. This chain connects TRBV6-1 to TRBJ2-7; D is perhaps TRBD1 or TRBD2 (5 bases each). The CDR3 has 15 amino acids. Germline V gene sequence: CDR1 MNHNS, CDR2 SASEGT. The ends were cut back, 7 bases at V and 2 bases at J, with 18 bases in the middle. CDR3 nucleotide sequence: TGTGCCAGCATCGAGGGGTCTGGAACCCCCTACGAGCAGTACTTC. It is translated as CASIEGSGTPYEQYF.

In its sample, this clonotype was seen a few times. The J gene is TRBJ2-7, the V gene TRBV5-1; D may be TRBD1 (6 bases). The CDR3 totals 14 residues. The V end was cut by 0 bases, the J end by 5 bases, with 12 bases between. The V gene's germline CDR1 is SGHRS and CDR2 YFSETQ. The CDR3 region is CASSLDRVSHEQYF. CDR3 in DNA: TGCGCCAGCAGCTTGGACAGGGTTTCCCACGAGCAGTACTTC.

V is TRBV6-5 and J is TRBJ2-3; TRBD2 matches 11 bases. Germline CDR1 and CDR2: MNHEY and SVGAGI. This CDR3 region has 18 residues. Unmatched junction bases numbered 5, after V lost 0 bases and J lost 0 bases. CDR3 nucleotides: TGTGCCAGCAGTTACTCCCTAGCGGGGGGACCTAGCACAGATACGCAGTATTTT. Translating it yields CASSYSLAGGPSTDTQYF.

The chain couples TRBV7-2 to TRBJ1-2; no firm D call. V lost 5 bases to trimming and J lost 0 bases, with 4 bases between them. The V gene's germline CDR1 is SGHTA and CDR2 FQGNSA. CDR3 length: 12 amino acids. CDR3 sequence: CASSLSNYGYTF. Written as DNA, the CDR3 is TGTGCCAGCAGCCTGTCTAACTATGGCTACACCTTC.

This clonotype was counted ten times or more. Here the CDR3 DNA reads TGTGCCAGCAGCTTATTTTACATCACAGATACGCAGTATTTT. Translating gives CASSLFYITDTQYF. The chain couples TRBV7-2 to TRBJ2-3; D unclear. CDR1 is SGHTA, CDR2 FQGNSA, per germline. The CDR3 sequence is 14 residues long. V shed 2 bases and J shed 2 bases, with 8 bases lying between them. The variable domain in full, completed from reference TRBV7-2 and TRBJ2-3, reads GAGVSQSPSNKVTEKGKDVELRCDPISGHTALYWYRQSLGQGLEFLIYFQGNSAPDKSGLPSDRFSAERTGGSVSTLTIQRTQQEDSAVYLCASSLFYITDTQYFGPGTRLTVL.

This clonotype appeared a few times. The chain carries TRBV20-1 and TRBJ1-1, with 7 positions matching TRBD1. Germline V lookup: CDR1 DFQATT, CDR2 SNEGSKA (reference sequence). This CDR3 region has 15 residues. The J segment lost 2 bases and the V segment lost 1 base, leaving 7 bases of the junction unmatched. The CDR3 DNA is TGCAGTGCTAGAGGACGGGGACAGCGTAACACTGAAGCTTTCTTT. Translated: CSARGRGQRNTEAFF.

Many counts were recorded for this clonotype. The V call is TRBV20-1, the J call TRBJ2-5, with D possibly being TRBD1 (6 bases). The CDR3 totals 16 residues. V lost 1 base to trimming and J lost 7 bases, with 22 bases between them. CDR1 DFQATT and CDR2 SNEGSKA come from the germline V gene (reference sequence). CDR3 protein: CSARATGFATGGTQYF. DNA of the CDR3: TGCAGTGCTAGAGCTACAGGGTTTGCTACTGGGGGGACCCAGTACTTC.

CDR3 DNA sequence: TGTGCCAGCAGTCAGGACCTTCAGGGGCGCGAGCAGTACTTC. Its translation is CASSQDLQGREQYF. The V gene is TRBV6-2 or TRBV6-3, the J gene TRBJ2-7, with D possibly matching TRBD1 (6 bases). The CDR3 is 14 residues long. Germline CDR1 is MNHEY and CDR2 is SVGEGT. V lost 5 bases, J lost 6 bases, and 17 bases lay in between.